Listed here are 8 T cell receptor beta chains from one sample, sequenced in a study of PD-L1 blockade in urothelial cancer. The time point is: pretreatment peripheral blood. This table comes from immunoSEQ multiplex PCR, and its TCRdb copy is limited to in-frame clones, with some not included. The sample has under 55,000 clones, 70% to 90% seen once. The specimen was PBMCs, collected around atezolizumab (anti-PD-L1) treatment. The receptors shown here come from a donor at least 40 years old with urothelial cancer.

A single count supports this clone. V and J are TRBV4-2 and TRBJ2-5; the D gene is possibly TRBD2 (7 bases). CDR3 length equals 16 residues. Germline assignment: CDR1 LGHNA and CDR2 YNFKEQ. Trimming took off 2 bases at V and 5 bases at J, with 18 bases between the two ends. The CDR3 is CASSQRGGPGDETQYF. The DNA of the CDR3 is TGTGCCAGCAGCCAAAGGGGGGGGCCGGGGGATGAGACCCAGTACTTC.

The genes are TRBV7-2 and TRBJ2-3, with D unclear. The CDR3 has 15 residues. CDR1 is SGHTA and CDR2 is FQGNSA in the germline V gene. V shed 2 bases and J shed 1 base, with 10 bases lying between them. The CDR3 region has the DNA TGTGCCAGCAGCTTACACCCGGTTGGCACAGATACGCAGTATTTT. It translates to CASSLHPVGTDTQYF. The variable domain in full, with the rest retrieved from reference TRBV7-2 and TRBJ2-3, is GAGVSQSPSNKVTEKGKDVELRCDPISGHTALYWYRQSLGQGLEFLIYFQGNSAPDKSGLPSDRFSAERTGGSVSTLTIQRTQQEDSAVYLCASSLHPVGTDTQYFGPGTRLTVL.

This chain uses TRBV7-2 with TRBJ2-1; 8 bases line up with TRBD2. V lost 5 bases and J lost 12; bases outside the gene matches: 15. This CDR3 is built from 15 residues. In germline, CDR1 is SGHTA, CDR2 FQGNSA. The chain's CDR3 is CASSPNPGLGVAQFF. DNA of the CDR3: TGTGCCAGCAGCCCAAACCCGGGACTAGGGGTCGCGCAGTTCTTC.

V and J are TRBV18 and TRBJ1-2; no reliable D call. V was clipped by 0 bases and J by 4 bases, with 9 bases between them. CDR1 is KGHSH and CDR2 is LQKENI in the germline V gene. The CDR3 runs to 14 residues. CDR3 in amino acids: CASSPPAAAYGYTF. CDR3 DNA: TGTGCCAGCTCACCACCGGCAGCGGCCTATGGCTACACCTTC.

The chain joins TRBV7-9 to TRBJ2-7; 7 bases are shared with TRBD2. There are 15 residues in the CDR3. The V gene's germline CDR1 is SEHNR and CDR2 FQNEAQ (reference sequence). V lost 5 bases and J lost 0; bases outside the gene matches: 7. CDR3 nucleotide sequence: TGTGCCAGCAGCCCCTCGCGGGGGAGCTCCTACGAGCAGTACTTC. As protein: CASSPSRGSSYEQYF.

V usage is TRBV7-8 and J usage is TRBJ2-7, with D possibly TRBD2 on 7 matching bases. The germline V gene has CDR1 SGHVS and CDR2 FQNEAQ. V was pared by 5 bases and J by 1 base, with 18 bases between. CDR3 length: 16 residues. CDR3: CASSPGRGGESYEQYF. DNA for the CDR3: TGTGCCAGCAGCCCAGGGAGGGGGGGCGAGTCCTACGAGCAGTACTTC.

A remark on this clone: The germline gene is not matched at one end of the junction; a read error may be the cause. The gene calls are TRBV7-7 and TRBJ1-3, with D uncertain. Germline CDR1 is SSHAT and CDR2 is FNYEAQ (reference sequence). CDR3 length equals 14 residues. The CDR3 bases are TGTGCTAGCAGCCCAGACGGGTTGGCAAACACCATATATTTT. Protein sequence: CASSPDGLANTIYF.

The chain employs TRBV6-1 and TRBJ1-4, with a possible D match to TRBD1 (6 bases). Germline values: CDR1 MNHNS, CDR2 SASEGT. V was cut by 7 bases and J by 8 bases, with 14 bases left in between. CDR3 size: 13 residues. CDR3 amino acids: CASNRVIGEKLFF. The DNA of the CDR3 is TGTGCCAGCAACAGGGTGATCGGCGAAAAACTGTTTTTT.